The 32 T cell receptor beta chains listed next were all sequenced from one sample in a study of CD8+ T cells in alopecia areata. RNA, once extracted, was reverse transcribed into cDNA for use as the sequencing template. Sequenced by immunoSEQ multiplex PCR; TCRdb stores in-frame clones only, minus some. The data show about 190,000 clones, approximately 60% seen once. Noted treatment: oral pan-JAK inhibitor, 5-10 mg twice daily. The input for sequencing was CD4+ T cells sorted from blood, taken at week 4, from a patient treated with tofacitinib. The receptors originated from a human donor with alopecia areata.

The V call is TRBV4-1, the J call TRBJ2-5, with TRBD2 matching 9 bases. The germline gives CDR1 MGHRA, CDR2 YSYEKL. The length of the CDR3 is 18 residues. Trimming cost V 8 bases and J 2 bases; bases outside gene matches: 18. The CDR3 region has the DNA TGCGCCAGCGCGTACTCGTGGCTAGCGGGAATGGTGCAAGAGACCCAGTACTTC. Encoded protein: CASAYSWLAGMVQETQYF.

The chain couples TRBV15 to TRBJ1-5; a possible D gene is TRBD1 (5 bases). From germline, CDR1 is LNHNV and CDR2 YYDKDF (reference sequence). This CDR3 contains 15 residues. Trimming took 1 base from V and 0 from J, leaving 7 bases between them. The CDR3 loop reads CATSRAGISNQPQHF. For the CDR3, the DNA is TGTGCCACCAGCAGAGCAGGGATTAGCAATCAGCCCCAGCATTTT.

The CDR3 region has the DNA TGCAGCGTTGACCTAGGACAGGGGGCCCGCTACGAGCAGTACTTC. Encoded protein: CSVDLGQGARYEQYF. V is TRBV29-1 and J is TRBJ2-7; 11 bases fit TRBD1. Germline CDR1 reads SQVTM; CDR2 reads ANQGSEA. There are 15 residues in the CDR3. Trimming removed 3 bases from V and 3 bases from J; junction bases left unmatched: 7.

The gene calls are TRBV30 and TRBJ2-1; D possibly matches TRBD1 or TRBD2 (5 bases each). The CDR3 has 13 residues. Germline V lookup: CDR1 GTSNPN, CDR2 SVGIG (reference sequence). The ends were cut back, 1 base at V and 10 bases at J, with 14 bases in the middle. The CDR3 DNA sequence: TGTGCCTGGAGTGCTTTGGGGGATTACGAGCAGTTCTTC. Protein: CAWSALGDYEQFF.

V is TRBV5-1 and J is TRBJ2-7, with 7 positions matching TRBD1. The junction had 10 bases not matched to a gene; V was cut back by 4 bases and J by 0 bases. The CDR3 has 16 residues. Looked up from germline, CDR1 is SGHRS and CDR2 is YFSETQ. This chain's CDR3 is CASSLFPGQSSYEQYF. In nucleotides, the CDR3 is TGCGCCAGCAGCCTGTTCCCGGGACAGAGCTCCTACGAGCAGTACTTC.

The chain recombines TRBV29-1 with TRBJ1-1; D gene uncertain. The CDR3 has 12 amino acids. Trimming shortened V by 5 bases and J by 8 bases, and 15 bases separated the two germline ends. Germline V gene sequence: CDR1 SQVTM, CDR2 ANQGSEA. CDR3 residues: CSVTGPGGEAFF. The CDR3 DNA reads TGCAGCGTTACCGGGCCCGGTGGCGAAGCTTTCTTT.

The chain is built from TRBV7-2 and TRBJ2-3, with D perhaps TRBD2 (6 bases). Germline V gene data show CDR1 as SGHTA and CDR2 as FQGNSA. Trimming removed 7 bases from V and 3 bases from J, with 17 bases in between. This CDR3 contains 15 residues. The CDR3 loop is CASTKGGSRTDTQYF. The CDR3 DNA is TGTGCCAGCACAAAAGGAGGGAGCAGAACAGATACGCAGTATTTT.

The V and J genes are TRBV15 and TRBJ2-3, with D possibly being TRBD1 or TRBD2 (6 bases each). Germline V gene data show CDR1 as LNHNV and CDR2 as YYDKDF (reference sequence). This CDR3 is built from 16 residues. V lost 1 base and J 5 bases, leaving 16 bases between the germline ends. The CDR3 is CATSRVGGTQQDTQYF. CDR3 coding DNA: TGTGCCACCAGCAGAGTAGGGGGGACCCAGCAAGATACGCAGTATTTT.

There are many counts of this clone. The chain couples TRBV10-3 to TRBJ2-7, with a weak D call TRBD1 (6 bases). The germline gives CDR1 ENHRY, CDR2 SYGVKD. The CDR3 spans 15 residues. V was trimmed by 4 bases and J by 1 base, leaving 14 bases between them. CDR3 nucleotides: TGTGCCATCAGTGCACCCGGGACACAATCCTACGAGCAGTACTTC. Translation gives CAISAPGTQSYEQYF.

V and J are TRBV5-1 and TRBJ2-7; 8 positions agree with TRBD2. The CDR3 has 15 amino acids. Germline-derived CDR1 and CDR2 are SGHRS and YFSETQ. V was pared by 5 bases and J by 1 base, with 8 bases of the junction left unmatched. The CDR3: CASSFTSGPSYEQYF. In nucleotides, the CDR3 is TGCGCCAGCAGTTTTACTAGCGGCCCATCCTACGAGCAGTACTTC. The whole variable domain, filled in from reference TRBV5-1 and TRBJ2-7, reads KAGVTQTPRYLIKTRGQQVTLSCSPISGHRSVSWYQQTPGQGLQFLFEYFSETQRNKGNFPGRFSGRQFSNSRSEMNVSTLELGDSALYLCASSFTSGPSYEQYFGPGTRLTVT.

This clone was recorded a few times. The rearrangement uses TRBV29-1 and TRBJ1-1; the D gene is possibly TRBD1 (5 bases). V gave up 7 bases and J gave up 9 bases, with 18 bases separating them. Per germline, CDR1 SQVTM and CDR2 ANQGSEA. CDR3 size: 12 residues. The CDR3 nucleotides read TGCAGCGCCGAATCCGACAGCGCTAAAGCTTTCTTT. It is translated as CSAESDSAKAFF.

This clone was seen more than once but under ten times. The rearrangement joins TRBV11-2 to TRBJ2-7; D uncertain. The CDR3 loop spans 15 amino acids. V was shortened by 1 base and J by 3 bases, with 13 bases between the two germline ends. CDR1 is SGHAT and CDR2 is FQNNGV in the germline V gene. CDR3: CASSLGPGGDYEQYF. CDR3 coding DNA: TGTGCCAGCAGCTTAGGTCCGGGCGGAGACTACGAGCAGTACTTC. Variable domain in full (rest from reference TRBV11-2 and TRBJ2-7): EAGVAQSPRYKIIEKRQSVAFWCNPISGHATLYWYQQILGQGPKLLIQFQNNGVVDDSQLPKDRFSAERLKGVDSTLKIQPAKLEDSAVYLCASSLGPGGDYEQYFGPGTRLTVT.

CDR3 sequence (DNA): TGTGCCAGCAGCCCACGGTGGAGTCTAGAAAACTACGAGCAGTACTTC. Protein product: CASSPRWSLENYEQYF. The V gene is TRBV27, the J gene TRBJ2-7, with D unresolved. The germline V gene encodes CDR1 MNHEY and CDR2 SMNVEV (reference sequence). CDR3 size: 16 residues. The germline V and J ends were trimmed by 6 bases and 3 bases, with 21 bases remaining between them.

This rearrangement joins TRBV9 to TRBJ2-1, with 9 bases fitting TRBD2. The CDR3 has 16 amino acids. Germline V gene data show CDR1 as SGDLS and CDR2 as YYNGEE. V lost 0 bases to trimming and J lost 4 bases; unmatched junction nucleotides: 5. The CDR3 sequence is CASSVAQTSGYNEQFF. The CDR3 DNA sequence: TGTGCCAGCAGCGTAGCCCAGACTAGCGGTTACAATGAGCAGTTCTTC.

V and J are TRBV19 and TRBJ2-5; 9 nucleotides agree with TRBD2. V gave up 10 bases and J gave up 0 bases; unmatched junction bases: 12. The CDR3 totals 16 residues. Germline CDR1 and CDR2: LNHDA and SQIVND (reference sequence). CDR3 DNA sequence: TGTGCCACCGCCGCGGCTAGCGGGAAACACCAAGAGACCCAGTACTTC. This encodes CATAAASGKHQETQYF. Using reference TRBV19 and TRBJ2-5 for the parts outside the CDR3, the full variable domain is DGGITQSPKYLFRKEGQNVTLSCEQNLNHDAMYWYRQDPGQGLRLIYYSQIVNDFQKGDIAEGYSVSREKKESFPLTVTSAQKNPTAFYLCATAAASGKHQETQYFGPGTRLLVL.

The chain couples TRBV6-1 to TRBJ2-6; 8 nucleotides align to TRBD1. Germline loops: CDR1 MNHNS, CDR2 SASEGT. The V and J ends lost 3 bases and 4 bases, in that order; junction bases with no gene match: 11. This CDR3 comprises 18 residues. The CDR3 sequence: CASSDLWQGAGGANVLTF. CDR3 sequence (DNA): TGTGCCAGCAGTGACCTATGGCAGGGGGCTGGAGGGGCCAACGTCCTGACTTTC.

This clone appeared a few times. This may come from a read error, since a much larger clone is one base off. Other DNA sequences in this specimen translate into the identical CDR3. The chain uses TRBV7-2 and TRBJ2-3; D is uncertain. The V gene lost 3 bases and the J gene lost 2 bases, with 3 bases spanning the gap. Germline V gives CDR1 SGHTA, CDR2 FQGNSA. The CDR3 has 12 residues. The CDR3 reads CASSLDTDTQYF. The DNA for the CDR3 is TGTGCCAGCAGCTTGGACACAGATACGCAGTATTTT.

J is TRBJ2-7 and V is TRBV4-2; the D call may be TRBD1 or TRBD2 (7 bases each). The ends were cut back, 5 bases at V and 4 bases at J, with 21 bases in the middle. CDR3 length: 16 amino acids. Looked up from germline, CDR1 is LGHNA and CDR2 is YNFKEQ. The CDR3 sequence is CASSAGGASGTYEQYF. CDR3 nucleotides: TGTGCCAGCAGCGCAGGGGGGGCTAGCGGAACGTACGAGCAGTACTTC.

About this clone: Other DNA sequences of this sample code for an identical CDR3. The V call is TRBV19, the J call TRBJ2-5; D is uncertain. V was cut by 4 bases and J by 2 bases, with 5 bases left in between. Germline V gene sequence: CDR1 LNHDA, CDR2 SQIVND (reference sequence). This CDR3 has 12 amino acids. DNA of the CDR3: TGTGCCAGTAGTAATCTTCAAGAGACCCAGTACTTC. Its translation is CASSNLQETQYF.

This clone was recorded once. The genes are TRBV9 and TRBJ2-1; D is undetermined. This CDR3 is built from 12 residues. In germline, CDR1 is SGDLS, CDR2 YYNGEE. V gave up 0 bases and J gave up 5 bases, with 3 bases separating them. CDR3: CASSVANNEQFF. CDR3 nucleotide sequence: TGTGCCAGCAGCGTAGCTAACAATGAGCAGTTCTTC.

To note about this clone: Germline and junction disagree at one end, which may indicate a read error. The chain employs TRBV29-1 and TRBJ2-4, with D maybe TRBD1 (5 bases). The CDR3 extends over 13 amino acids. Germline values: CDR1 SQVTM, CDR2 ANQGSEA. CDR3 sequence reads: CSVKDTRVNIQYF. CDR3 DNA: TGCAGCGTTAAAGACACCAGGGTTAACATTCAGTACTTC.

The chain joins TRBV29-1 to TRBJ2-7; 8 nucleotides line up with TRBD2. Germline V gene lookup returns CDR1 SQVTM and CDR2 ANQGSEA. The CDR3 is 11 residues long. CDR3 nucleotides: TGCAGTGGCGGGGGGCCGGGAGAGCAGTACTTC. Its protein product is CSGGGPGEQYF.

The gene calls are TRBV30 and TRBJ2-5; 7 bases align to TRBD1. The length of the CDR3 is 13 residues. J lost 4 bases, V lost 4 bases, and 6 bases had no gene match. CDR1 is GTSNPN, CDR2 SVGIG, per germline (reference sequence). CDR3 coding DNA: TGTGCCTGGATGTCAGGGGGTCGAGAGACCCAGTACTTC. Translation gives CAWMSGGRETQYF.

This clone was detected a few times. The rearrangement links TRBV23-1 to TRBJ2-5; either TRBD1 or TRBD2 may supply D (5 bases each). TRBV23-1 is filed as an ORF, its function uncertain. Trimming stripped 8 bases from V and 4 bases from J, with 26 bases between. The length of the CDR3 is 17 residues. The CDR3 DNA sequence: TGCGCCAGCGGGACGGGAACTGAAATTTACACAGGAGAGACCCAGTACTTC. This codes for CASGTGTEIYTGETQYF.

DNA for the CDR3: TGCAGCGTGCCCTCAGGGGGCGGCTATGGCTACACCTTC. Translation gives CSVPSGGGYGYTF. J is TRBJ1-2 and V is TRBV29-1; 8 bases agree with TRBD1. V lost 6 bases, J lost 4 bases, and 7 bases stayed unmatched. This CDR3 region has 13 residues. The germline V gene encodes CDR1 SQVTM and CDR2 ANQGSEA.

The rearrangement joins TRBV4-3 to TRBJ2-7; TRBD1 agrees at 7 bases. Germline CDR1 and CDR2: LGHNA and YSLEER. V lost 5 bases to trimming and J lost 5 bases; unmatched junction nucleotides: 15. The CDR3 loop spans 16 amino acids. This CDR3 reads CASSTLDRVGRHEQYF. The CDR3 DNA follows: TGCGCCAGCAGCACTCTCGACAGGGTCGGTCGTCACGAGCAGTACTTC.

The J gene is TRBJ1-2, the V gene TRBV2, with unresolved D. This CDR3 is 15 amino acids long. V was pared by 4 bases and J by 4 bases, with 16 bases between. Germline loops: CDR1 SNHLY, CDR2 FYNNEI. CDR3 protein: CASSVEPPFLYGYTF. The CDR3 nucleotides read TGTGCCAGCAGTGTTGAGCCACCCTTCCTCTATGGCTACACCTTC.

This chain joins TRBV2 and TRBJ2-4; no clear D gene. V was clipped by 7 bases and J by 0 bases, with 1 base between them. The CDR3 has 11 residues. Germline CDR1 reads SNHLY; CDR2 reads FYNNEI. DNA for the CDR3: TGTGCCAGCACAGCCAAAAACATTCAGTACTTC. Amino acids: CASTAKNIQYF.

This clone was seen once. This rearrangement joins TRBV5-1 to TRBJ2-1; 10 positions agree with TRBD2. The CDR3 has 15 residues. The germline V gene has CDR1 SGHRS and CDR2 YFSETQ. V shed 4 bases, J shed 5 bases, and the junction held 6 bases outside the gene matches. This chain's CDR3 is CASSARTSGDNEQFF. The CDR3 region has the DNA TGCGCCAGCAGCGCCCGGACTAGCGGAGACAATGAGCAGTTCTTC.

The V and J genes are TRBV7-2 and TRBJ1-4; D uncertain. The CDR3 consists of 14 residues. V lost 1 base, J lost 1 base, and 4 bases lay in between. Per the germline V gene, CDR1 is SGHTA and CDR2 is FQGNSA. The chain's CDR3 is CASSLGRTNEKLFF. The CDR3 DNA follows: TGTGCCAGCAGCTTAGGACGAACTAATGAAAAACTGTTTTTT.

This chain connects TRBV2 to TRBJ2-7, with no clear D. Germline CDR1 reads SNHLY; CDR2 reads FYNNEI. The CDR3 covers 14 residues. The germline V and J ends were trimmed by 6 bases and 3 bases, with 15 bases remaining between them. Here the CDR3 reads CASSGGRNLYEQYF. The CDR3 DNA follows: TGTGCCAGCAGCGGTGGCAGGAACCTCTACGAGCAGTACTTC.

In its sample, this clone was seen a few times. The chain combines TRBV18 with TRBJ2-1; the match to TRBD2 covers 11 bases. Germline values: CDR1 KGHSH, CDR2 LQKENI. Trimming cost V 6 bases and J 6 bases; bases outside gene matches: 16. The CDR3 spans 18 residues. CDR3 region: CASSRELTSGRGGNEQFF. For the CDR3, the DNA is TGTGCCAGCTCTCGGGAACTTACTAGCGGGAGAGGAGGCAATGAGCAGTTCTTC.